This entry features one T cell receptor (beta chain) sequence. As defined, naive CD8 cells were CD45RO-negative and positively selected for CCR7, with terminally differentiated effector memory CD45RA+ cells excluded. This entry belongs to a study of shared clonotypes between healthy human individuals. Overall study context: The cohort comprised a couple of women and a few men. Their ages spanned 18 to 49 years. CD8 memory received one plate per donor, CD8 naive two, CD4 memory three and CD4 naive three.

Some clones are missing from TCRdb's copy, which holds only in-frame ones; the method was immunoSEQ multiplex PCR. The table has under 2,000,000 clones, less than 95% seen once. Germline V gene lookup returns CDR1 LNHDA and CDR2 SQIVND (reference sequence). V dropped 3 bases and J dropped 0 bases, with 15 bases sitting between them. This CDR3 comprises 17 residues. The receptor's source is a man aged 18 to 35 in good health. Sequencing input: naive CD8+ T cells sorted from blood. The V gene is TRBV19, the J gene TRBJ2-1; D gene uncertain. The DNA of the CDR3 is TGTGCCAGTAGTATTGATGGAGAATCTTTCTCCTACAATGAGCAGTTCTTC. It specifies CASSIDGESFSYNEQFF.